One and the same sample provided the 3 T cell receptor beta chains below, sequenced in a study of regulatory T cells in long-lasting Graves disease. As for time point: newly diagnosed GD, antithyroid drugs for less than 3 months. The authors made the TCR library using RNA they extracted from PBMCs. The authors built TCR beta libraries using iRepertoire HTBI primers and Arm-PCR of CDR3 regions. TCRdb re-analysed the multiplex PCR reads in MiXCR, keeping a single row per CDR3 protein. The table records 620,000 or so distinct CDR3 sequences, approximately 15% of them present only once. The data were also submitted as part of a second study, on T cells in Graves' hyperthyroidism and ophthalmopathy.

Sequencing was performed on peripheral blood mononuclear cells (PBMCs), taken at new diagnosis, from a patient treated with antithyroid drugs. The receptors originated from a woman between 25 and 40 years old with Graves disease.

Turning to this clonotype: Possible read error: a much larger clone is one base away. The chain joins TRBV7-9 to TRBJ2-1; possibly TRBD2 for D (5 bases). The V gene lost 5 bases and the J gene lost 7 bases, with 21 bases spanning the gap. Germline V lookup: CDR1 SEHNR, CDR2 FQNEAQ (reference sequence). CDR3 length: 16 residues. DNA of the CDR3: TGTGCCAGCAGCCCCGAATGGGGAGTGGAAAAGAATGAGCAGTTCTTC. It yields the protein CASSPEWGVEKNEQFF. Full variable domain (missing parts from reference TRBV7-9 and TRBJ2-1): DTGVSQNPRHKITKRGQNVTFRCDPISEHNRLYWYRQTLGQGPEFLTYFQNEAQLEKSRLLSDRFSAERPKGSFSTLEIQRTEQGDSAMYLCASSPEWGVEKNEQFFGPGTRLTVL.

This clonotype has ten or more counts. V usage is TRBV12-3 or TRBV12-4 and J usage is TRBJ1-2; D remains unclear. The CDR3 is made up of 14 amino acids. V was cut by 5 bases and J by 12 bases, with 22 bases left in between. The CDR3 DNA reads TGTGCCAGCAGTCCCAGTGCGGGCCAAGTGGTGGACACCTTC. Translated: CASSPSAGQVVDTF.

This clonotype was detected many times. V gene TRBV11-2 combines with J gene TRBJ2-3; D is possibly TRBD1 (5 bases). Trimming removed 4 bases from V and 1 base from J, with 12 bases in between. The CDR3 sequence is 15 residues long. Germline assignment: CDR1 SGHAT and CDR2 FQNNGV. The CDR3 DNA is TGTGCCAGCAGCTATAGGGGTGGCGGCACAGATACGCAGTATTTT. It specifies CASSYRGGGTDTQYF.